This TCR beta chain was found in a study of PD-1 blockade in classical Hodgkin lymphoma. Repertoires were generated with immunoSEQ multiplex PCR, while TCRdb's copy carries only in-frame clones and drops some. The data hold around 150,000 clones, with just under 80% observed a single time. Relapses following autologous stem cell transplantation were seen in all patients, with brentuximab vedotin exposure varying. CDR1 and CDR2 from the germline V gene are ENHRY and SYGVKD. Between the trimmed V and J ends, which lost 5 bases and 4 bases, there was a span of 8 bases. The CDR3 contains 12 residues. V and J are TRBV10-3 and TRBJ1-2; no clear D. The TCR was taken from a human donor with classical Hodgkin lymphoma. Sequencing used peripheral blood mononuclear cells (PBMCs), obtained before the second cycle of nivolumab. CDR3 in DNA: TGTGCCATCAGTTCAGGCCTCTATGGCTACACCTTC. Protein product: CAISSGLYGYTF.